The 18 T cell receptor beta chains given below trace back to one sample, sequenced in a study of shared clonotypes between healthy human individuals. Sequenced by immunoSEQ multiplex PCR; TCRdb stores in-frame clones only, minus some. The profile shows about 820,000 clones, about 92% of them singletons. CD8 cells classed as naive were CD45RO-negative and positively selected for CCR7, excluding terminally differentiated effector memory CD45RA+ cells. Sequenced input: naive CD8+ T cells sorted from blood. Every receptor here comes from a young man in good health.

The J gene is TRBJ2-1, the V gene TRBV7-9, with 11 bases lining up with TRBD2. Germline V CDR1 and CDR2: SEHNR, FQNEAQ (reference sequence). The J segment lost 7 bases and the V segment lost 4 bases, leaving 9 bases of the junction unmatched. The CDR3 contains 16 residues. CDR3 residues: CASSSISGRATNEQFF. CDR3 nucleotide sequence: TGTGCCAGCAGCTCGATTAGCGGGAGGGCCACGAATGAGCAGTTCTTC.

The CDR3 loop reads CASSRDRGLNNEQFF. Here the CDR3 DNA reads TGCGCCAGCAGCCGTGACAGGGGGCTAAACAATGAGCAGTTCTTC. The genes are TRBV5-1 and TRBJ2-1, with 10 nucleotides matching TRBD1. Germline V lookup: CDR1 SGHRS, CDR2 YFSETQ. With V trimmed by 4 bases and J by 5 bases, 6 bases remained unmatched. The CDR3 contains 15 residues.

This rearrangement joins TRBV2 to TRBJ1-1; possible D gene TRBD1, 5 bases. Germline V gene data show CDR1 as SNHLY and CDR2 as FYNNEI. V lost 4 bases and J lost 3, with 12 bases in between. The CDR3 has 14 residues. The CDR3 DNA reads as TGTGCCAGCAGTGGGGGGGTTCGAGACACTGAAGCTTTCTTT. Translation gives CASSGGVRDTEAFF. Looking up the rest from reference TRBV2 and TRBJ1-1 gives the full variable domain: EPEVTQTPSHQVTQMGQEVILRCVPISNHLYFYWYRQILGQKVEFLVSFYNNEISEKSEIFDDQFSVERPDGSNFTLKIRSTKLEDSAMYFCASSGGVRDTEAFFGQGTRLTVV.

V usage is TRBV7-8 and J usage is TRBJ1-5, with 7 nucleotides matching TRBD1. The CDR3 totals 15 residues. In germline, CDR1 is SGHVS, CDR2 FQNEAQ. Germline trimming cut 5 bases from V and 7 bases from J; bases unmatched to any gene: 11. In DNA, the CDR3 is TGTGCCAGCAGCACAGACAGGGCCCTTGCGCAGCCCCAGCATTTT. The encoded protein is CASSTDRALAQPQHF.

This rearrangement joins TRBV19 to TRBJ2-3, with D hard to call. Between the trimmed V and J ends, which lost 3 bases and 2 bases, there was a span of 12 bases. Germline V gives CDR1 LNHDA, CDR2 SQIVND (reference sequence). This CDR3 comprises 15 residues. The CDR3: CASSILVTSTDTQYF. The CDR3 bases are TGTGCCAGTAGTATTTTGGTTACCTCCACAGATACGCAGTATTTT.

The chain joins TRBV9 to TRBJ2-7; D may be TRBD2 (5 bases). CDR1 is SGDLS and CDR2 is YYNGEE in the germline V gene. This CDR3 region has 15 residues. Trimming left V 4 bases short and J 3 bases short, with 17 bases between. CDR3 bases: TGTGCCAGCAGCCCCCGCCCCGGACTTGGCTACGAGCAGTACTTC. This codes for CASSPRPGLGYEQYF.

As DNA, the CDR3 is TGTGCCAGCAGCTACCTAGCGGCGCAAGAGACCCAGTACTTC. It specifies CASSYLAAQETQYF. The rearrangement links TRBV7-9 to TRBJ2-5, with 7 bases fitting TRBD2. Trimming removed 4 bases from V and 2 bases from J; junction bases left unmatched: 4. Germline CDR1 SEHNR, CDR2 FQNEAQ (reference sequence). The CDR3 has 14 residues.

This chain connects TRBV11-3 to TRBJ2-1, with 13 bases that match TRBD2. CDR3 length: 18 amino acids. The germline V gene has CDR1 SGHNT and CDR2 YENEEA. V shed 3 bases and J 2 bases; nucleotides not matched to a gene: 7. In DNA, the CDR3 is TGTGCCAGCAGCTTTCAACTAGCGGGAGGGTCCACCTACAATGAGCAGTTCTTC. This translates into CASSFQLAGGSTYNEQFF.

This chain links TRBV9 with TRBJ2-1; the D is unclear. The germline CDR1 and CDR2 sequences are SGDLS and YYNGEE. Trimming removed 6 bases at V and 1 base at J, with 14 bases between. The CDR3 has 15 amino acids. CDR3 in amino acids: CASTPDGLSYNEQFF. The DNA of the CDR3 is TGTGCCAGCACCCCGGACGGCCTGTCCTACAATGAGCAGTTCTTC.

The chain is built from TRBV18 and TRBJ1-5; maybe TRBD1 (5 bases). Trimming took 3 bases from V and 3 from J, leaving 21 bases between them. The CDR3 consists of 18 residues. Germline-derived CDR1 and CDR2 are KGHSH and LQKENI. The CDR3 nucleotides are TGTGCCAGCTCACCCTATCCGAGGGACGGCAGTTCCAATCAGCCCCAGCATTTT. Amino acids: CASSPYPRDGSSNQPQHF.

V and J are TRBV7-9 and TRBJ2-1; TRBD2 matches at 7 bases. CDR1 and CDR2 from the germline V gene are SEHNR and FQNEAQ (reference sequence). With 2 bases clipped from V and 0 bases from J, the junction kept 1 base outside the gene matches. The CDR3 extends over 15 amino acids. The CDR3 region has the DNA TGTGCCAGCAGCTTACAGCGGGGCTCCTACAATGAGCAGTTCTTC. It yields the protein CASSLQRGSYNEQFF.

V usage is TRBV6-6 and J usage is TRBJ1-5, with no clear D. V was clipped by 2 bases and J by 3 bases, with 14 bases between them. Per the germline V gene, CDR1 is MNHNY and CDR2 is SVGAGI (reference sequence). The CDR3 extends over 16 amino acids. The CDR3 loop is CASSYPDPTPNQPQHF. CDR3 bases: TGTGCCAGCAGTTACCCGGACCCAACCCCCAATCAGCCCCAGCATTTT.

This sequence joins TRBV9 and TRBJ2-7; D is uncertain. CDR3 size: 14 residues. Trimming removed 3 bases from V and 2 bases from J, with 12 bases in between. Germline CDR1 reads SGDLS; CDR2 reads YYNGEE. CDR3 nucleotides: TGTGCCAGCAGCGCTCCCGGTGACCCCTACGAGCAGTACTTC. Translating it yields CASSAPGDPYEQYF. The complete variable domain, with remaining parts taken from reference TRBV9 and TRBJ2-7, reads DSGVTQTPKHLITATGQRVTLRCSPRSGDLSVYWYQQSLDQGLQFLIQYYNGEERAKGNILERFSAQQFPDLHSELNLSSLELGDSALYFCASSAPGDPYEQYFGPGTRLTVT.

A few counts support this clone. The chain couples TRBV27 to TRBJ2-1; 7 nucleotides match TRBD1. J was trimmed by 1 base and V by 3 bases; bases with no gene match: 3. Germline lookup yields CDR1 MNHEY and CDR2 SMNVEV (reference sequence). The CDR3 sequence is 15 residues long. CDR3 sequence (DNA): TGTGCCAGCAGTTTCGGGACAGCGTCCTACAATGAGCAGTTCTTC. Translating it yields CASSFGTASYNEQFF.

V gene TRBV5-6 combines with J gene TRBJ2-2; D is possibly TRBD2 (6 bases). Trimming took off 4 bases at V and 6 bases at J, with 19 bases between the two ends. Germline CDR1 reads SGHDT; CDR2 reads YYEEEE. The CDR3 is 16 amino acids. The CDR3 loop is CASSNRDVGGAGELFF. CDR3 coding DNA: TGTGCCAGCAGCAACCGGGACGTAGGAGGGGCCGGGGAGCTGTTTTTT.

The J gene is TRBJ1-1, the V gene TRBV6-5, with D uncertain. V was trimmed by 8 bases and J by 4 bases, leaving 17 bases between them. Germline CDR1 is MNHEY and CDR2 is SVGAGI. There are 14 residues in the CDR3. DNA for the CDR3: TGTGCCAGCCAACTGGAACAAGGGTTCACTGAAGCTTTCTTT. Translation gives CASQLEQGFTEAFF.

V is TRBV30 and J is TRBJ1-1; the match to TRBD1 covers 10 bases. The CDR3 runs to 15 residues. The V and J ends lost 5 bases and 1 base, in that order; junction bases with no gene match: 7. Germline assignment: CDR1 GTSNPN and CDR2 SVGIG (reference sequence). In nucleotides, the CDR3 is TGTGCCTGGTGCGGGACAGGGGATGCGAACACTGAAGCTTTCTTT. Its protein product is CAWCGTGDANTEAFF.

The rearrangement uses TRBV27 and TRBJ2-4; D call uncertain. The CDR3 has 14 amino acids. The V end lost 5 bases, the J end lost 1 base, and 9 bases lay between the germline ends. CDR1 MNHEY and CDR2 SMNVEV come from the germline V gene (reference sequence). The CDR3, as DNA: TGTGCCAGCAGTGCACGTGTCGCCAAAAACATTCAGTACTTC. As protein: CASSARVAKNIQYF.